This is a list of T cell receptor beta chains from one sample in a study of cytomegalovirus exposure and HLA in healthy donors. Assay: immunoSEQ multiplex PCR; the TCRdb copy retains only in-frame clones and omits some. This table has about 98,000 clones, 87% appearing once. Input material: PBMCs. The receptor source for this set is a young woman in good health and CMV-seronegative. The CDR3 runs from the conserved cysteine through the conserved F or W. D genes are given only for firm matches. Clone sizes are given selectively: once, few, many, or a class where the clone is expanded.

clone_size | j_call | v_call | d_call | cdr3_nt | cdr3_aa
few | TRBJ1-5 | TRBV25-1 | TRBD1 | TGTGCCAGCAGTGCGCAGGGGGGCAATCAGCCCCAGCATTTT | CASSAQGGNQPQHF
NA | TRBJ2-3 | TRBV19 | NA | TGTGCCAGTAGTATGGGTACAGGGACAGATACGCAGTATTTT | CASSMGTGTDTQYF
NA | TRBJ2-2 | TRBV29-1 | NA | TGCAGCGTTCCGCGGGGCGTGAGCACCGGGGAGCTGTTTTTT | CSVPRGVSTGELFF
NA | TRBJ1-1 | TRBV7-9 | NA | TGTGCCAGCAGCTTAGCCTTCCAGACTGAAGCTTTCTTT | CASSLAFQTEAFF
NA | TRBJ2-7 | TRBV7-2 | TRBD2 | TGTGCCAGCAGCTTAGTGGCGGGAGTAGGGTACGAGCAGTACTTC | CASSLVAGVGYEQYF
few | TRBJ1-5 | TRBV5-6 | TRBD1 | TGTGCCAGCAGCGCAGACAGGGGAGATCAGCCCCAGCATTTT | CASSADRGDQPQHF
few | TRBJ1-1 | TRBV5-1 | NA | TGCGCCAGCAGCTTGTCCCCGAGGGCTGAAGCTTTCTTT | CASSLSPRAEAFF
NA | TRBJ2-5 | TRBV6-5 | NA | TGTGCCAGCGAAGTGGGAGGGGGGGGAGAGACCCAGTACTTC | CASEVGGGGETQYF
NA | TRBJ2-1 | TRBV21-1 | NA | TGTGCCAGCAGCAACGGGACTAGATACAATGAGCAGTTCTTC | CASSNGTRYNEQFF
NA | TRBJ1-1 | TRBV5-1 | NA | TGCGCCAGCAGCTTGAAAGGGGGCACTGAAGCTTTCTTT | CASSLKGGTEAFF
NA | TRBJ2-1 | TRBV9 | TRBD2 | TGTGCCAGCAGCGTAGGAGCGGGAGCTCGCTACAATGAGCAGTTCTTC | CASSVGAGARYNEQFF
NA | TRBJ2-1 | TRBV5-5 | NA | TGTGCCAGCAGTTTCCTCGTCCCTTCTTACAATGAGCAGTTCTTC | CASSFLVPSYNEQFF
NA | TRBJ1-5 | TRBV28 | TRBD1 | TGTGCCAGCAGACCGGGACAGGGTGGCAATCAGCCCCAGCATTTT | CASRPGQGGNQPQHF
NA | TRBJ1-5 | TRBV2 | NA | TGTGCCAGCAGTGAAAGGGGGGGATACCAGCCCCAGCATTTT | CASSERGGYQPQHF
NA | TRBJ2-5 | TRBV28 | NA | TGTGCCAGCATGGAAGGGAGCGAGACCCAGTACTTC | CASMEGSETQYF
NA | TRBJ2-7 | TRBV18 | TRBD1 | TGTGCCAGCTCACCCCAGGCAGGGGGCTACGAGCAGTACTTC | CASSPQAGGYEQYF
NA | TRBJ2-1 | TRBV19 | NA | TGTGCCAGTAGAGTCGACCGGGTCTCCTACAATGAGCAGTTCTTC | CASRVDRVSYNEQFF
NA | TRBJ2-7 | TRBV2 | TRBD2 | TGTGCCAGCAGTGTCGGGCTAGCGGAGACCTACGAGCAGTACTTC | CASSVGLAETYEQYF
NA | TRBJ1-5 | TRBV12-2 | NA | TGTGCAAGTCGCCTATGGGACAGATCCTCGCCCCAGCATTTT | CASRLWDRSSPQHF
NA | TRBJ2-1 | TRBV7-2 | TRBD2 | TGTGCCAGCCGAAGGAGAGTAGCGGGAGGATCTTCGAATGAGCAGTTCTTC | CASRRRVAGGSSNEQFF
once | TRBJ1-5 | TRBV28 | NA | TGTGCCAGCAGGCACCGGGGACTTAGCAATCAGCCCCAGCATTTT | CASRHRGLSNQPQHF
NA | TRBJ2-5 | TRBV5-1 | TRBD1 | TGCGCCAGCAGCCGGGACAGGGGGCGAGGGACCCAGTACTTC | CASSRDRGRGTQYF
few | TRBJ2-4 | TRBV5-4 | TRBD2 | TGTGCCAGCAGCCCCGGACTAGCGGGGGAAAACATTCAGTACTTC | CASSPGLAGENIQYF
many | TRBJ2-7 | TRBV4-3 | TRBD2 | TGCGCCAGCAGCCAAGATCGCTGGGCTAGCGGGAGCCTAGGCGAGCAGTACTTC | CASSQDRWASGSLGEQYF
NA | TRBJ2-7 | TRBV6-1 | TRBD1 | TGTGCCACCACCTGGGGGACAGGGGACGAGCAGTACTTC | CATTWGTGDEQYF
NA | TRBJ2-4 | TRBV5-1 | TRBD2 | TGCGCCAGCAGCTTGCTAGCGGATGGGAACATTCAGTACTTC | CASSLLADGNIQYF
NA | TRBJ1-5 | TRBV27 | NA | TGTGCCAGCAGTCTTGAGGAAGGCCAGCCCCAGCATTTT | CASSLEEGQPQHF
NA | TRBJ2-7 | TRBV29-1 | NA | TGCAGCGTTGAAGTGGCCCCAGACTCCTACGAGCAGTACTTC | CSVEVAPDSYEQYF
few | TRBJ2-7 | TRBV28 | TRBD2 | TGTGCCACCATCACTAGCGGGAGTTACGAGCAGTACTTC | CATITSGSYEQYF
NA | TRBJ2-1 | TRBV7-9 | TRBD2 | TGTGCCAGCAGCTTGGGGACTAGCGGGAGGAATGAGCAGTTCTTC | CASSLGTSGRNEQFF
NA | TRBJ1-4 | TRBV2 | NA | TGTGCCAGCAGTGAGGCTGGGAGGGGAGCTAATGAAAAACTGTTTTTT | CASSEAGRGANEKLFF
NA | TRBJ2-3 | TRBV7-2 | NA | TGTGCCAGCAGCTTAGCCCGGTCCCCCACAGATACGCAGTATTTT | CASSLARSPTDTQYF
NA | TRBJ2-3 | TRBV5-8 | NA | TGTGCCAGCAGCGCGAGGACAGCAGATACGCAGTATTTT | CASSARTADTQYF
NA | TRBJ2-5 | TRBV5-6 | NA | TGTGCCCCCACGAACCGGGATAAAGAGACCCAGTACTTC | CAPTNRDKETQYF
NA | TRBJ2-1 | TRBV9 | TRBD2 | TGTGCCAGCAGCGTAGGTCTAGCGGGACTCTACAATGAGCAGTTCTTC | CASSVGLAGLYNEQFF